This T cell receptor beta chain was obtained from a study of blood T cell repertoires in COVID-19. The CDR3 consists of 12 residues. V was trimmed by 5 bases and J by 4 bases, leaving 8 bases between them. The table came from immunoSEQ multiplex PCR; TCRdb's copy has only in-frame clones and leaves some out. The data show around 220,000 clones, approximately 86% seen once. The material sequenced was peripheral blood. This clonotype originated in a woman aged 45-59 years with COVID-19, enrolled during active disease. V usage is TRBV12-3 or TRBV12-4 and J usage is TRBJ1-2; D possibly corresponds to TRBD1 (5 bases). CDR3 in amino acids: CASSPGPYGYTF. The CDR3 nucleotides read TGTGCCAGCAGTCCAGGGCCCTATGGCTACACCTTC.